This T cell receptor beta chain stems from a study of cytomegalovirus exposure and HLA in healthy donors. Study-wide results and caveats: As a later analysis showed, a missense DCLRE1C variant was linked to trimming of TCR beta V- and J-genes.

The ends were cut back, 1 base at V and 2 bases at J, with 10 bases in the middle. The CDR3 runs 14 residues. The germline CDR1 and CDR2 sequences are SGHKS and YYEKEE (reference sequence). Amplification used 60 Vbeta primers and 13 Jbeta primers. Generated by immunoSEQ multiplex PCR, the TCRdb table keeps only in-frame clones and is missing some. The table shows roughly 200,000 clones, with approximately 85% occurring only once. About this clone itself: Its antigen is currently unknown.

The sequencing sample was made of PBMCs. The clonotype was recovered from a girl aged 10 to 17 in good health and CMV-seropositive. V gene TRBV5-5 combines with J gene TRBJ2-7; D is possibly TRBD1 (6 bases). The CDR3 protein is CASSLRQEPYEQYF. The CDR3 nucleotides read TGTGCCAGCAGCTTGCGACAGGAGCCCTACGAGCAGTACTTC.